The text below deals with one T cell receptor beta chain. It lacks a known antigen. It has no much larger one-base neighbor in the sample; base qualities were not kept. TCRbeta CDR3 regions were amplified from genomic DNA using the immunoSEQ Assay, a bias-controlled multiplex PCR. Turning to the authors' computational methods: The number of nucleated cells in each sample was estimated by amplification of reference gene primers within the assay. To quantify the absolute abundance of each unique TCRbeta CDR3 rearrangement, sequence reads were collapsed and filtered. For each sample, productive Simpson clonality was calculated as the square root of Simpson's diversity index across productive rearrangements. The immuneACCESS repertoire file appears here via TCRdb, limited to in-frame rearrangements. These files lack a portion of the clones; in checked studies, under half of the deficit traces to unresolved V genes, and the cause of the others is not known. V, J and clone size were drawn from that table, and D and trimming were deduced from the DNA. The sample table holds about half a million clones, of which 80% to 90% were seen once. The leading ten clones occupy about 3% of the sample.

Collaborating institutions collected whole blood in K2EDTA tubes following their own protocols. For TCRbeta analysis, collaborators shipped samples as frozen whole blood, isolated PBMCs, or DNA extracted from either of those sample types. This sample stems from a study of blood T cell repertoires in COVID-19 (dated by TCRdb to 2018 to 2021). About the investigation overall: The collaborator samples originated in the United States, Italy and Spain and spanned the acute and convalescent phases of COVID-19. The prospective study material was composed of cDNA or gDNA derived from T cells, B-cell-depleted T cells, or PBMCs. Deeply sampled blood TCRbeta repertoires from subjects exposed to, actively infected with, or recovered from COVID-19 were included in the dataset. A freely available public database, intended as a resource for researchers studying the immune response to SARS-CoV-2, is where the repertoires were released. The samples were drawn from two sources: the first 160 participants of the ongoing ImmuneRACE study, and 1,254 subjects contributed by 6 global collaborators. Nearly every sample came with metadata listing a de-identified subject ID, COVID-19 status, age in years and sex. Where available, HLA class I and class II types were taken from metadata supplied by the sample provider and were not determined by assay-based typing. Findings and caveats that apply to the study as a whole: Clinical and demographic metadata were provided uncurated, with the amount varying by source and participant.

From cysteine to phenylalanine, the CDR3 is 16 amino acids long. Only CDR3 DNA is held: 48 bases, read in frame from base 1. The junction shows trimming of 0 bases on V and 3 bases on J, and the gene matches do not reach 2 bases of it. CDR1 and CDR2, per the germline V gene, are MGHDK and SYGVNS. The receptor comes from a human donor in a cohort sampled during active COVID-19. Sequences were obtained from peripheral blood. The chain is encoded by TRBV25-1 joined to TRBJ2-3, with TRBD1 identical over 11 junction bases. The CDR3 amino acid sequence is: CASSEYGTGGTDTQYF. The DNA is TGTGCCAGCAGTGAATACGGGACAGGGGGGACAGATACGCAGTATTTT.